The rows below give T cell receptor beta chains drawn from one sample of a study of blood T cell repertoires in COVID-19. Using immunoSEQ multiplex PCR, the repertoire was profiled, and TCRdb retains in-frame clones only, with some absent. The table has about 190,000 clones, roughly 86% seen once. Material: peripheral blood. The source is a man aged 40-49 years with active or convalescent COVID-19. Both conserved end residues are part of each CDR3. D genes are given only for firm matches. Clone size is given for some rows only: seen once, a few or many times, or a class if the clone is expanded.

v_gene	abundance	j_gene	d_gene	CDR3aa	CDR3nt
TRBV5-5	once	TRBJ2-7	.	CASSLLGAAYEQYF	TGTGCCAGCAGCTTGTTGGGGGCAGCCTACGAGCAGTACTTC
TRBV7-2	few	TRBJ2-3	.	CASSPVTSTDTQYF	TGTGCCAGCAGCCCGGTGACTAGCACAGATACGCAGTATTTT
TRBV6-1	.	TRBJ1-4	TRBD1	CASSGEGGFVNEKLFF	TGTGCCAGCAGTGGGGAAGGGGGCTTTGTTAATGAAAAACTGTTTTTT
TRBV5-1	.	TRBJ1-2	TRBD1	CASSGETGNYGYTF	TGCGCCAGCAGCGGCGAGACAGGGAACTATGGCTACACCTTC
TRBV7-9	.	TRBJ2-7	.	CASSSSTDYYEQYF	TGTGCCAGCAGCTCTTCGACGGACTACTACGAGCAGTACTTC
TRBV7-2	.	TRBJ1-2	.	CASSPEVSGDSYGYTF	TGTGCCAGCAGCCCAGAGGTGTCAGGGGATAGCTATGGCTACACCTTC
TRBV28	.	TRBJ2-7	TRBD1	CASSPTGSAEQYF	TGTGCCAGCAGTCCGACAGGGTCCGCCGAGCAGTACTTC
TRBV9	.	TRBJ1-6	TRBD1	CASSAGQGTRALHF	TGTGCCAGCAGTGCAGGACAGGGTACTCGGGCCCTCCACTTT
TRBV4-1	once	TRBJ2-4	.	CASSQDNGSKNIQYF	TGCGCCAGCAGCCAAGATAACGGGTCCAAAAACATTCAGTACTTC
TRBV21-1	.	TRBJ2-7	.	CANSKGAYEQYF	TGTGCCAACAGCAAAGGAGCCTACGAGCAGTACTTC
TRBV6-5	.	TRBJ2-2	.	CASRRGELTGELFF	TGTGCCAGCAGGCGCGGGGAACTCACCGGGGAGCTGTTTTTT
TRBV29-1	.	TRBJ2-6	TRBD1	CSVKTGGSGANVLTF	TGCAGCGTAAAGACAGGGGGCTCTGGGGCCAACGTCCTGACTTTC
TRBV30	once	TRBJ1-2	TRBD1	CAWSSGGRYGYTF	TGTGCCTGGAGCTCAGGGGGAAGATATGGCTACACCTTC
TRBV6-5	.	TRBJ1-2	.	CASSYSSGEGYTF	TGTGCCAGCAGTTACTCCAGCGGAGAGGGCTACACCTTC
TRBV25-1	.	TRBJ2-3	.	CASAESTDTQYF	TGTGCCAGCGCGGAGAGCACAGATACGCAGTATTTT
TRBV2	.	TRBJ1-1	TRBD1	CASSPGQPTMNTEAFF	TGTGCCAGCAGTCCGGGACAGCCAACAATGAACACTGAAGCTTTCTTT
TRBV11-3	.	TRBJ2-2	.	CASSPGLGGGTGELFF	TGTGCCAGCAGCCCGGGTCTTGGGGGCGGCACCGGGGAGCTGTTTTTT